This T cell receptor (beta chain) was recorded in a study of human T cells and chemical hapten exposure. Study information: Alopecia areata, totalis or universalis was found in mostly female patients. Notes on the study in general: Against controls, expanded TCRs gave rise to significantly more large CDR3 similarity clusters.

Germline V lookup: CDR1 MNHNS, CDR2 SASEGT. The CDR3 length is 14 residues. Trimming cost V 7 bases and J 2 bases, with 12 bases left between them. A remark on this clonotype: What it binds is not known.

Noted time point: patch test 1, 2 weeks after DPC sensitization. Described treatment: therapeutic diphenylcyclopropenone sensitization with weekly scalp DPC. MiXCR, run by TCRdb on the RACE reads, gives a single entry per CDR3 protein. The table shows some 400,000 distinct CDR3 sequences, with approximately 4.4% occurring only once. This sample comprised whole blood, obtained in connection with sensitization to the hapten diphenylcyclopropenone (DPC). This sequence was found in a woman aged 45-60 years with alopecia areata. Some clones in this sample may be carry-over from other donors' samples. The chain uses TRBV6-1 and TRBJ1-5; D is perhaps TRBD1 (5 bases). The CDR3 nucleotides read TGTGCCAGCACCTCTGGGGCAGGCAATCAGCCCCAGCATTTT. It specifies CASTSGAGNQPQHF.